The 11 T cell receptor beta chains below all came from one sample that was sequenced in a study of beta chain features in type 1 diabetes. The study reverse transcribed the entire isolated RNA, so it sequenced expressed TCRB transcripts. Method: immunoSEQ multiplex PCR; TCRdb's copy keeps in-frame clones and lacks some. Counted here are under 950,000 clones, roughly a sixth occurring once; the ten biggest clones make up about 0.02%. Sequencing input: naive CD4+ T cells from blood. Receptor source: a woman aged 18-29 years in good health.

This clone has only a few counts. This chain joins TRBV7-9 and TRBJ2-1, with 11 bases aligning to TRBD2. Trimming at V came to 4 bases and at J to 3 bases, leaving 2 bases not matched to a gene. Looked up from germline, CDR1 is SEHNR and CDR2 is FQNEAQ (reference sequence). CDR3 length: 15 residues. In DNA form, the CDR3 reads TGTGCCAGCAGCTCGGGACTAGCGGACTACAATGAGCAGTTCTTC. This gives the protein CASSSGLADYNEQFF. Full variable domain (remainder filled in from reference TRBV7-9 and TRBJ2-1): DTGVSQNPRHKITKRGQNVTFRCDPISEHNRLYWYRQTLGQGPEFLTYFQNEAQLEKSRLLSDRFSAERPKGSFSTLEIQRTEQGDSAMYLCASSSGLADYNEQFFGPGTRLTVL.

This clone was recorded a few times. V and J are TRBV9 and TRBJ2-5, with TRBD2 identical over 11 bases. The CDR3 is made up of 16 amino acids. Germline V gene data show CDR1 as SGDLS and CDR2 as YYNGEE. J was trimmed by 5 bases and V by 0 bases; bases with no gene match: 6. CDR3 protein: CASSVGSASGRETQYF. The CDR3 DNA is TGTGCCAGCAGCGTAGGTTCGGCTAGCGGGAGGGAGACCCAGTACTTC.

The rearrangement uses TRBV28 and TRBJ2-7; TRBD1 matches at 7 bases. The trim removed 6 bases at V and 1 base at J, leaving 6 bases unmatched. Germline-derived CDR1 and CDR2 are MDHEN and SYDVKM. The CDR3 contains 14 residues. DNA for the CDR3: TGTGCCAGCAGAAGACAGGGTTTTTCCTACGAGCAGTACTTC. Translation gives CASRRQGFSYEQYF.

A few counts support this clone. DNA for the CDR3: TGCGCCAGCAGCTTGTCTGACGCCACTGGCTACACCTTC. Translation: CASSLSDATGYTF. The chain uses TRBV5-1 and TRBJ1-2; D is ambiguous. This CDR3 is 13 amino acids long. Trimming cost V 1 base and J 7 bases, with 11 bases left between them. Looked up from germline, CDR1 is SGHRS and CDR2 is YFSETQ.

The sample holds a few counts of this clone. J is TRBJ2-5 and V is TRBV10-3; D is ambiguous. Germline V gene data show CDR1 as ENHRY and CDR2 as SYGVKD. This CDR3 contains 15 residues. Trimming shortened V by 10 bases and J by 5 bases, and 23 bases separated the two germline ends. CDR3 in DNA: TGTGCCACGCATGCTAGGGCCGACCCTTTGGAGACCCAGTACTTC. It yields the protein CATHARADPLETQYF.

About this clone itself: The same CDR3 arises from other DNA sequences in this sample as well. This rearrangement joins TRBV28 to TRBJ2-7; perhaps TRBD2 as D (6 bases). With 2 bases removed from V and 4 bases from J, the gap between germline ends came to 9 bases. CDR1 is MDHEN and CDR2 is SYDVKM in the germline V gene. CDR3 length equals 13 residues. Here the CDR3 reads CASSLGGRYEQYF. CDR3 nucleotides: TGTGCCAGCAGTTTAGGGGGGAGATACGAGCAGTACTTC. Full variable domain (remainder filled in from reference TRBV28 and TRBJ2-7): DVKVTQSSRYLVKRTGEKVFLECVQDMDHENMFWYRQDPGLGLRLIYFSYDVKMKEKGDIPEGYSVSREKKERFSLILESASTNQTSMYLCASSLGGRYEQYFGPGTRLTVT.

The rearrangement links TRBV19 to TRBJ2-1, with 13 positions matching TRBD2. From germline, CDR1 is LNHDA and CDR2 SQIVND (reference sequence). This CDR3 spans 17 amino acids. Trimming removed 0 bases from V and 9 bases from J; junction bases left unmatched: 8. CDR3 sequence: CASSIDPRTSGRGEQFF. The DNA for the CDR3 is TGTGCCAGTAGTATAGATCCCCGGACTAGCGGGAGAGGTGAGCAGTTCTTC.

This chain connects TRBV7-9 to TRBJ1-1; D is unresolved. The CDR3 has 13 amino acids. Trimming took 5 bases from V and 0 from J, leaving 7 bases between them. Germline CDR1 and CDR2: SEHNR and FQNEAQ (reference sequence). The DNA of the CDR3 is TGTGCCAGCAGCGCCAATCTGAACACTGAAGCTTTCTTT. Amino acid sequence: CASSANLNTEAFF.

CDR3 sequence reads: CASGGGGATEAFF. As DNA, the CDR3 is TGTGCCAGCGGCGGGGGCGGGGCCACTGAAGCTTTCTTT. V is TRBV5-4 and J is TRBJ1-1, with a possible D match to TRBD1 (6 bases). The CDR3 is 13 residues long. In germline, CDR1 is SGHNT, CDR2 YYREEE (reference sequence). Trimming removed 7 bases from V and 4 bases from J, with 14 bases in between. The whole variable domain, remainder taken from reference TRBV5-4 and TRBJ1-1, is ETGVTQSPTHLIKTRGQQVTLRCSSQSGHNTVSWYQQALGQGPQFIFQYYREEENGRGNFPPRFSGLQFPNYSSELNVNALELDDSALYLCASGGGGATEAFFGQGTRLTVV.

This chain joins TRBV5-1 and TRBJ1-2; D remains unclear. The germline V gene has CDR1 SGHRS and CDR2 YFSETQ. The CDR3 is 15 amino acids. V lost 0 bases to trimming and J lost 3 bases, with 12 bases between them. The CDR3 bases are TGCGCCAGCAGCTTGGGACGTGGGGAAGACTATGGCTACACCTTC. This codes for CASSLGRGEDYGYTF.

This clone was seen a few times. The chain couples TRBV15 to TRBJ2-1, with 9 nucleotides matching TRBD2. This CDR3 is 16 amino acids long. Looked up from germline, CDR1 is LNHNV and CDR2 is YYDKDF (reference sequence). With V trimmed by 4 bases and J by 1 base, 5 bases remained unmatched. This CDR3 reads CATSMILAGSYNEQFF. The CDR3 coding sequence is TGTGCCACCAGCATGATACTAGCGGGTTCCTACAATGAGCAGTTCTTC.